Following are 4 T cell receptor beta chains from one sample sequenced in a study of immune evolution from preneoplasia to lung adenocarcinoma. This table comes from immunoSEQ multiplex PCR, and its TCRdb copy is limited to in-frame clones, with some not included. Among around 4,600 clones listed, roughly 80% were seen once. Sequenced material: FFPE minimally invasive lung adenocarcinoma tissue. Receptor source: a person between 60 and 80 years old with lung adenocarcinoma.

The J gene is TRBJ1-5, the V gene TRBV12-5, with D unclear. From germline, CDR1 is LGHNT and CDR2 FRNRAP. This CDR3 has 13 residues. V lost 0 bases to trimming and J lost 8 bases, with 8 bases between them. The CDR3 region has the DNA TGTGCTAGTGGTTTGGTTTCTGGGGAGCCCCAGCATTTT. It yields the protein CASGLVSGEPQHF.

The chain joins TRBV18 to TRBJ1-4; TRBD1 matches at 7 bases. The CDR3 contains 15 residues. The germline V gene encodes CDR1 KGHSH and CDR2 LQKENI. V lost 6 bases and J lost 5; bases outside the gene matches: 9. Written as DNA, the CDR3 is TGTGCCAGCTCCGCAGGACAGGCTACGAATGAAAAACTGTTTTTT. This sequence encodes CASSAGQATNEKLFF.

V gene TRBV29-1 combines with J gene TRBJ2-7; 7 bases are a match to TRBD1. The CDR3 spans 14 residues. Germline values: CDR1 SQVTM, CDR2 ANQGSEA. The V segment lost 5 bases and the J segment 3 bases; nucleotides outside the gene matches: 10. In nucleotides, the CDR3 is TGCAGCGTTTCCTCCGACAGGGTCTTCTACGAGCAGTACTTC. Its protein is CSVSSDRVFYEQYF.

V is TRBV2 and J is TRBJ2-7; D not certain. Germline V gene sequence: CDR1 SNHLY, CDR2 FYNNEI. V lost 6 bases and J 1 base, leaving 16 bases between the germline ends. The CDR3 has 15 residues. The CDR3 DNA follows: TGTGCCAGCAGAGGCGCAACAGTGAAGTCCTACGAGCAGTACTTC. Residues: CASRGATVKSYEQYF.